A selection of T cell receptor beta chains follows, all from one sample in a study of T-cell reconstitution after alpha-beta-depleted transplantation in children. MiXCR, applied by TCRdb to the PCR reads, yields one record per CDR3 protein. The repertoire includes about 900,000 distinct CDR3 sequences, around 30% of them detected once, and roughly 27% sits in the top ten. The sequencing used PBMCs, mostly from graft donor cells, collected 360 days after TCRalphabeta/CD19-depleted stem cell transplant. These receptors were collected from a boy younger than two who had a stem cell transplant for SCID, so the T cells may come from the graft donor. The CDR3 runs from the conserved cysteine through the conserved F or W. Each record gives: J gene, clone size, V gene, D gene, CDR3 DNA, CDR3 protein. The D gene is left open where the match is weak. The size field is filled for only some rows; it gives once, few, many or a size class.

>TRBJ2-2|.|TRBV7-2|TRBD2
TGTGCCAGCAGCTTAGCGTTGCGGACTAGCGGGGGGGCCTTCACCGGGGAGCTGTTTTTT
CASSLALRTSGGAFTGELFF
>TRBJ2-2|.|TRBV10-3|.
TGTGCCATCAAAAGGTTCTCCGACATCGGGGAGCTGTTTTTT
CAIKRFSDIGELFF
>TRBJ1-5|few|TRBV28|.
TGTGCCAGCAGTTTAAGGTTCGGGAAGGGTGTGGGGCTCGGTCAGCCCCAGCATTTT
CASSLRFGKGVGLGQPQHF
>TRBJ2-7|many|TRBV20-1|.
TGCAGTGCTAGCCTGGACAGCCACGAGCAGTACTTC
CSASLDSHEQYF
>TRBJ1-2|.|TRBV20-1|.
TGCAGTGCTAGAGATCACCAGGCTAACTATGGCTACACCTTC
CSARDHQANYGYTF
>TRBJ2-6|.|TRBV9|.
TGTGCCAGCAGCCCCCGCCAGCGGGTATACTCTGGGGCCAACGTCCTGACTTTC
CASSPRQRVYSGANVLTF
>TRBJ2-5|.|TRBV28|.
TGTGCCAGCAGTTTATCCGCTAGCCAAGAGACCCAGTACTTC
CASSLSASQETQYF
>TRBJ2-2|many|TRBV25-1|.
TGTGCCAGCAGTGAAAGGGGTATCGGGGAGCTGTTTTTT
CASSERGIGELFF
>TRBJ2-1|.|TRBV12-3/TRBV12-4|.
TGTGCCAGCACTCTGGGAGGAAACAATGAGCAGTTCTTC
CASTLGGNNEQFF
>TRBJ2-2|.|TRBV5-1|.
TGCGCCAGCAGCTTTGGGGAAGAGAGGGCGCGCACCGGGGAGCTGTTTTTT
CASSFGEERARTGELFF
>TRBJ2-3|few|TRBV15|.
TGTGCCACCAGCACACGTCGGGGCTGGCGGACAGATACGCAGTATTTT
CATSTRRGWRTDTQYF
>TRBJ1-5|.|TRBV7-8|.
TGTGCCAGCAGCCCCCGACCCGGGGACAGCAATCAGCCCCAGCATTTT
CASSPRPGDSNQPQHF
>TRBJ1-1|.|TRBV7-6|TRBD1
TGTGCCAGCAGCTCCAGGGGGGGCGGAATGAACACTGAAGCTTTCTTT
CASSSRGGGMNTEAFF
>TRBJ2-1|.|TRBV20-1|TRBD2
TGCAGTGCTAGAGCCCCGACTAGCGGGGTAAATGAGCAGTTCTTC
CSARAPTSGVNEQFF
>TRBJ1-5|few|TRBV20-1|TRBD1
TGCAGTGCCGCTGGGGGGACAGGAGATTATAGCAATCAGCCCCAGCATTTT
CSAAGGTGDYSNQPQHF
>TRBJ1-1|many|TRBV28|.
TGTGCCAGCAGTTTACTGAACACTGAAGCTTTCTTT
CASSLLNTEAFF
>TRBJ1-5|few|TRBV20-1|.
TGCAGTGCTTCCTTTCAGGGGTACAATCAGCCCCAGCATTTT
CSASFQGYNQPQHF
>TRBJ2-7|few|TRBV29-1|.
TGCAGCGTACGGGGGACCTACGAGCAGTACTTC
CSVRGTYEQYF
>TRBJ2-3|.|TRBV4-3|TRBD2
TGCGCCAGCAGCCAACCAGCGGGGGGTGCAGATACGCAGTATTTT
CASSQPAGGADTQYF
>TRBJ2-7|.|TRBV15|.
TGTGCCACCAGCAGCCCGGGGGTCACCTACGAGCAGTACTTC
CATSSPGVTYEQYF
>TRBJ2-7|many|TRBV20-1|TRBD2
TGCAGTGCTGCCCGGACTAGCGGGGGACTTCCTTACGAGCAGTACTTC
CSAARTSGGLPYEQYF
>TRBJ2-3|.|TRBV12-3/TRBV12-4|TRBD2
TGTGCCAGCAGTCTAATGGGGGACCTGGGAGGGGATACGCAGTATTTT
CASSLMGDLGGDTQYF
>TRBJ1-2|.|TRBV6-5|.
TGTGCCAGCAGTTCTCTCTCTGGGGGCTACACCTTC
CASSSLSGGYTF
>TRBJ2-5|few|TRBV4-2|TRBD2
TGTGCCAGCAGCCAAGAATGGGCTAGCGGTGGACTCCAAGAGACCCAGTACTTC
CASSQEWASGGLQETQYF
>TRBJ2-6|.|TRBV5-1|TRBD1
TGCGCCAGCAGCTTGGGACCGGGACAGGCCTTCTCTGGGGCCAACGTCCTGACTTTC
CASSLGPGQAFSGANVLTF
>TRBJ1-2|.|TRBV7-8|.
TGTGCCAGCAGCTCTCGACAGGCAGTCCTCCCTTTTGGCTACACCTTC
CASSSRQAVLPFGYTF
>TRBJ2-7|few|TRBV7-2|TRBD1
TGTGCCAGCACCTTCAGCCCAGGGGGCGAGCAGTACTTC
CASTFSPGGEQYF